A single sample gave rise to the 10 T cell receptor beta chains below, sequenced in a study of T cell repertoires in cytomegalovirus infection. TCRdb reprocessed the reads via MiXCR and lists one record per CDR3 protein. The repertoire includes about 24,000 distinct CDR3 sequences, 22% of them detected once, and over 80% sits in the top ten. Their antigens are not known. This sample comprised CD8+ T cells from cultured PBMCs, obtained from culture after CMV antigen stimulation. These receptors came from a human donor in good health (CMV status not recorded). Some clones in this sample may be carry-over from other donors' samples.

This clonotype was detected a few times. The chain recombines TRBV27 with TRBJ2-7; D is possibly TRBD1 or TRBD2 (5 bases each). The CDR3 is 13 residues long. The germline V gene encodes CDR1 MNHEY and CDR2 SMNVEV (reference sequence). The V gene lost 3 bases and the J gene lost 5 bases, with 11 bases spanning the gap. The CDR3 DNA follows: TGTGCCAGCAGTTTGGGACCGGCGAACGAGCAGTACTTC. Its protein is CASSLGPANEQYF.

This clonotype was detected many times. This chain connects TRBV6-5 to TRBJ2-5, with 8 nucleotides matching TRBD2. Germline V gene lookup returns CDR1 MNHEY and CDR2 SVGAGI. The CDR3 contains 15 residues. Germline trimming cut 2 bases from V and 5 bases from J; bases unmatched to any gene: 7. The CDR3 DNA sequence: TGTGCCAGCAGTTACGCGGGACTAGGGGTGGAGACCCAGTACTTC. This encodes CASSYAGLGVETQYF.

J is TRBJ1-6 and V is TRBV5-6; 9 bases line up with TRBD1. The CDR3 is made up of 15 amino acids. V shed 4 bases, J shed 11 bases, and the junction held 10 bases outside the gene matches. Germline V CDR1 and CDR2: SGHDT, YYEEEE. The CDR3 nucleotides read TGTGCCAGCAGCCTCGGGACAGGGTCGGTGCCACCCCTCCACTTT. Its translation: CASSLGTGSVPPLHF.

The chain is built from TRBV7-6 and TRBJ1-5; maybe TRBD1 (5 bases). The V and J ends lost 2 bases and 3 bases respectively, with 11 bases between them. The CDR3 consists of 15 residues. Per germline, CDR1 SGHVS and CDR2 FNYEAQ. The CDR3 is CASSLYQGPNQPQHF. The CDR3, as DNA: TGTGCCAGCAGCTTATACCAGGGTCCCAATCAGCCCCAGCATTTT.

The chain links TRBV6-2 or TRBV6-3 to TRBJ2-7; 10 bases align to TRBD2. The CDR3 length is 16 residues. V shed 2 bases, J shed 3 bases, and the junction held 7 bases outside the gene matches. CDR1 is MNHEY and CDR2 is SVGEGT in the germline V gene. This CDR3 reads CASSYARLAGRYEQYF. The CDR3 DNA reads TGTGCCAGCAGTTACGCCAGACTAGCGGGTCGCTACGAGCAGTACTTC.

The chain combines TRBV20-1 with TRBJ2-1, with a weak D call TRBD2 (6 bases). This CDR3 has 15 residues. V was pared by 0 bases and J by 6 bases, with 15 bases between. CDR1 is DFQATT, CDR2 SNEGSKA, per germline (reference sequence). The CDR3 nucleotides are TGCAGTGCTAGAGACCTTTGGGGGGATAGCAATGAGCAGTTCTTC. Its translation is CSARDLWGDSNEQFF.

This chain links TRBV29-1 with TRBJ1-5; no definite D call. Looked up from germline, CDR1 is SQVTM and CDR2 is ANQGSEA. The CDR3 is 13 amino acids. Trimming cost V 4 bases and J 0 bases, with 7 bases left between them. The CDR3 spells CSVVSDSNQPQHF. The CDR3 nucleotides are TGCAGCGTTGTCAGTGATAGCAATCAGCCCCAGCATTTT.

There are many counts of this clonotype. The CDR3 reads CASSQDRGANTEAFF. The DNA of the CDR3 is TGCGCCAGCAGCCAGGACAGGGGCGCGAACACTGAAGCTTTCTTT. This chain uses TRBV4-1 with TRBJ1-1; TRBD1 matches 9 bases. The V gene end was trimmed by 3 bases and the J gene end by 1 base; junction bases not matched to a gene: 3. Germline values: CDR1 MGHRA, CDR2 YSYEKL. CDR3 length: 15 residues.

The V and J genes are TRBV18 and TRBJ1-2; 8 bases match TRBD1. Per the germline V gene, CDR1 is KGHSH and CDR2 is LQKENI. This CDR3 contains 18 residues. J lost 2 bases, V lost 3 bases, and 14 bases had no gene match. This CDR3 reads CASSPNQYPGGANYGYTF. CDR3 DNA: TGTGCCAGCTCACCGAACCAATACCCAGGGGGCGCGAACTATGGCTACACCTTC.

The rearrangement joins TRBV6-5 to TRBJ2-2; D remains ambiguous. The V gene lost 6 bases and the J gene lost 6 bases, with 14 bases spanning the gap. Germline V gives CDR1 MNHEY, CDR2 SVGAGI. CDR3 length: 14 residues. CDR3 DNA: TGTGCCAGCAGGCCAAACCATTCGGCCGGGGAGCTGTTTTTT. Protein sequence: CASRPNHSAGELFF.